Reported below is one TCR beta chain. The data originate from a study of blood T cell repertoires in COVID-19. Study information: Sample material is recorded as cDNA or gDNA derived from T cells, B-cell-depleted T cells, or PBMCs.

The CDR3 has 15 residues. V lost 5 bases, J lost 2 bases, and 16 bases lay in between. Looked up from germline, CDR1 is SGHNT and CDR2 is YYREEE (reference sequence). Recruits, aged roughly 18 to 90 years, lived in around 24 US areas. Assignment of participants to cohorts was predicated upon participant-reported clinical history. Original processing notes: Reference gene primer amplification in the assay estimated nucleated cell counts. Method: immunoSEQ multiplex PCR; TCRdb's copy keeps in-frame clones and lacks some. Clone size and V and J calls were adopted from that table, with D and trimming inferred from the DNA. The repertoire holds approximately 470,000 clones, with roughly 87% as singletons.

The V gene is TRBV5-4, the J gene TRBJ2-5; no reliable D call. Sequencing was done on a sample of PBMCs or T cells enriched from blood (not recorded which). This clonotype was sampled from a woman younger than 35 who had recovered from COVID-19. The CDR3 nucleotides are TGTGCCAGCAGTTCAACCGAGACATCGCAAGAGACCCAGTACTTC. This codes for CASSSTETSQETQYF.